This paragraph covers one T cell receptor (beta chain) sequence. Antigen unknown. Looked up from germline, CDR1 is LGHDT and CDR2 is YNNKEL (reference sequence). Losses at the gene ends were 1 base for V and 7 bases for J; bases not matched to a gene: 3. This CDR3 contains 13 residues. The data were obtained in a study of T cell responses to AZD1222 COVID-19 vaccine. Whole-study context: The analysis combined second doses at about 4 or about 12 weeks. Points from the study as a whole: Clonal diversity may have been underestimated, and the donors were mostly white British, with more females than males. Just 5 to 7 people given AZD1222 tested seropositive at baseline. The repertoires were collected only after the peak T cell response.

Method: immunoSEQ multiplex PCR; TCRdb's copy keeps in-frame clones and lacks some. Here the sample spans 93,000 or so clones, roughly nine tenths being singletons. The V gene is TRBV3-1 (or the pseudogene TRBV3-2), the J gene TRBJ1-1; 7 nucleotides align to TRBD1. The receptor was derived from an adult in good health. The sequences come from peripheral blood, collected on day 0 of AZD1222 vaccination. CDR3 nucleotide sequence: TGTGCCAGCAGCCAAGGGACAGGCGGTGAAGCTTTCTTT. The encoded protein is CASSQGTGGEAFF.